The T cell receptor beta chain under discussion was sequenced for a study of T-cell reconstitution after alpha-beta-depleted transplantation in children. The ends were cut back, 4 bases at V and 8 bases at J, with 8 bases in the middle. CDR3 length: 12 amino acids. Germline CDR1 is SGHTA and CDR2 is FQGNSA. This clonotype was detected ten times or more. Preparation of the TCRbeta library used unique molecular identifiers. A single record per CDR3 protein comes from TCRdb applying MiXCR to the PCR reads. Found here are some 200,000 distinct CDR3 sequences, roughly a tenth of them singletons; the top ten hold over 4.5%.

This TCR was recovered from a human donor who donated a stem cell graft to a child with SCID. The source material was PBMCs from the stem cell graft donor, sampled from the stem cell graft. The chain recombines TRBV7-2 with TRBJ2-2; TRBD1 might be the D (5 bases). This chain's CDR3 is CASSWGQGELFF. CDR3 DNA: TGTGCCAGCAGCTGGGGCCAGGGGGAGCTGTTTTTT. Drawing the rest from reference TRBV7-2 and TRBJ2-2, the complete variable domain is GAGVSQSPSNKVTEKGKDVELRCDPISGHTALYWYRQSLGQGLEFLIYFQGNSAPDKSGLPSDRFSAERTGGSVSTLTIQRTQQEDSAVYLCASSWGQGELFFGEGSRLTVL.